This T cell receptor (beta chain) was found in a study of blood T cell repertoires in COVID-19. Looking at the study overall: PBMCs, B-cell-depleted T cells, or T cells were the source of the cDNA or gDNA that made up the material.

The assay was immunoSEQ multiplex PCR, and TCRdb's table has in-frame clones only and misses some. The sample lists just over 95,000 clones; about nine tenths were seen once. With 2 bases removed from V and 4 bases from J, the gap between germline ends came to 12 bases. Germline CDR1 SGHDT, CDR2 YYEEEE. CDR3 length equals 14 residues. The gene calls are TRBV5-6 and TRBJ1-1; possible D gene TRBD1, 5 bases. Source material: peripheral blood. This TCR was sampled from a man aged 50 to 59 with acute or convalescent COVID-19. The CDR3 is CASSLHGGSTEAFF. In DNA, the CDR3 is TGTGCCAGCAGCTTACACGGGGGGAGCACTGAAGCTTTCTTT. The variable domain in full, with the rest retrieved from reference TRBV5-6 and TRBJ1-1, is DAGVTQSPTHLIKTRGQQVTLRCSPKSGHDTVSWYQQALGQGPQFIFQYYEEEERQRGNFPDRFSGHQFPNYSSELNVNALLLGDSALYLCASSLHGGSTEAFFGQGTRLTVV.